The clone carrying this TCR beta chain ranks as large. The antigen remains undetermined. This entry belongs to a study of spatial heterogeneity in lung cancer. Study context: Strong correlation linked TCR transcript counts in tumor regions to a T cell module score derived from matched bulk RNA-seq. Whole-study results and caveats: Tumor mutation count correlated with how many alpha and beta TCRs expanded intratumorally.

Carried by each TCR cDNA molecule was a unique molecular identifier. TCRdb analysed the 5' RACE reads with MiXCR anew, one entry per CDR3 protein. The repertoire consists of 4,500 to 6,500 distinct CDR3 sequences, with around 5% occurring once and the leading ten covering 23%. Time point given: sample taken at primary tumor resection. A total of around 67 untreated early-stage non-small cell lung cancer patients served as donors. The study sequenced unsorted whole RNA from tumor, nontumor lung or frozen PBMC. V dropped 7 bases and J dropped 2; count of bases not matched to a gene: 12. The CDR3 is 17 residues long. Germline lookup yields CDR1 SGHAT and CDR2 FQNNGV.

Sequenced here: lung tumor tissue, sampled at surgery. The V gene is TRBV11-2, the J gene TRBJ2-3; 10 bases line up with TRBD1. The receptor was derived from a male donor with early-stage non-small cell lung cancer. The CDR3 reads CASTPPFGTGDTDTQYF. The CDR3 DNA is TGTGCCAGCACCCCGCCGTTCGGGACAGGGGACACAGATACGCAGTATTTT.